These 20 T cell receptor beta chains originate from one sample sequenced in a study of CD8 T cells in ankylosing spondylitis. TCRdb processed the 5' RACE reads anew with MiXCR; each CDR3 protein has one entry. The repertoire holds some 270,000 distinct CDR3 sequences, with about 20% as singletons. The sequencing input was blood, either unsorted or a sorted T cell fraction (not recorded which). These receptors all stem from a male donor with ankylosing spondylitis or in good health (not recorded which).

The chain carries TRBV7-6 and TRBJ2-3; 7 bases line up with TRBD2. Losses at the gene ends were 3 bases for V and 4 bases for J; bases not matched to a gene: 7. There are 15 residues in the CDR3. In germline, CDR1 is SGHVS, CDR2 FNYEAQ. The CDR3: CASSLASGGADTQYF. In DNA form, the CDR3 reads TGTGCCAGCAGCTTGGCTAGCGGAGGTGCAGATACGCAGTATTTT.

This clonotype was detected a few times. The V call is TRBV11-2, the J call TRBJ2-1, with no clear D. The V gene lost 5 bases and the J gene lost 5 bases, with 16 bases spanning the gap. The CDR3 is 15 residues long. Looked up from germline, CDR1 is SGHAT and CDR2 is FQNNGV. CDR3 residues: CASSPIGRHNNEQFF. Written as DNA, the CDR3 is TGTGCCAGCAGCCCGATTGGGCGTCATAACAATGAGCAGTTCTTC.

V and J are TRBV4-1 and TRBJ1-1; D is uncertain. V lost 6 bases and J 0 bases, leaving 8 bases between the germline ends. Germline-derived CDR1 and CDR2 are MGHRA and YSYEKL. The CDR3 totals 13 residues. The CDR3 DNA reads as TGCGCCAGCAGTCGGGAATTGAACACTGAAGCTTTCTTT. Translated, it gives CASSRELNTEAFF.

This clonotype was recorded a few times. The V and J genes are TRBV6-2 or TRBV6-3 and TRBJ2-5; 11 positions agree with TRBD1. CDR1 MNHEY and CDR2 SVGEGT come from the germline V gene. CDR3 length: 16 residues. J lost 4 bases, V lost 0 bases, and 4 bases had no gene match. The chain's CDR3 is CASSYSMGQGGETQYF. Here the CDR3 DNA reads TGTGCCAGCAGTTACTCGATGGGACAGGGGGGAGAGACCCAGTACTTC.

The sample holds a few counts of this clonotype. The genes are TRBV7-2 and TRBJ1-2; TRBD1 is a possible D gene (5 bases). This CDR3 region has 17 residues. The V gene's germline CDR1 is SGHTA and CDR2 FQGNSA. V was clipped by 0 bases and J by 0 bases, with 14 bases between them. Written as DNA, the CDR3 is TGTGCCAGCAGCTTAGCGGTCAGGGTGCCAGCTAACTATGGCTACACCTTC. Its protein is CASSLAVRVPANYGYTF.

This clonotype has a count of ten or more. This chain uses TRBV4-3 with TRBJ1-1; tentatively, D is TRBD1 (5 bases). V lost 0 bases, J lost 5 bases, and 13 bases lay in between. This CDR3 comprises 15 residues. Germline CDR1 reads LGHNA; CDR2 reads YSLEER. The CDR3 DNA is TGCGCCAGCAGCCAAGATCGGGGCCTCGGGACTGAAGCTTTCTTT. Protein product: CASSQDRGLGTEAFF.

This clonotype was observed many times. V gene TRBV20-1 combines with J gene TRBJ2-1, with D hard to call. The V and J ends lost 3 bases and 3 bases respectively, with 9 bases between them. This CDR3 is 13 amino acids long. The germline V gene encodes CDR1 DFQATT and CDR2 SNEGSKA (reference sequence). DNA of the CDR3: TGCAGTGCTAGCAGGCGGAACTACAATGAGCAGTTCTTC. Amino acids: CSASRRNYNEQFF.

The chain employs TRBV20-1 and TRBJ2-2, with D maybe TRBD2 (6 bases). Trimming removed 3 bases from V and 4 bases from J, with 15 bases in between. Germline CDR1 DFQATT, CDR2 SNEGSKA (reference sequence). This CDR3 spans 15 amino acids. The DNA of the CDR3 is TGCAGTGCTAGTGCCCGGGACTTCCCCACCGGGGAGCTGTTTTTT. Protein: CSASARDFPTGELFF.

This chain links TRBV4-1 with TRBJ2-1; TRBD2 is a possible D gene (6 bases). The germline V gene has CDR1 MGHRA and CDR2 YSYEKL. This CDR3 contains 19 residues. Trimming removed 0 bases at V and 4 bases at J, with 22 bases between. The CDR3 bases are TGCGCCAGCAGCCAAGATTTTTATGGGGCCAGCGGGCGGTACAATGAGCAGTTCTTC. Its protein is CASSQDFYGASGRYNEQFF.

This clonotype was seen ten or more times. The genes are TRBV4-1 and TRBJ2-7; D ambiguous. Germline lookup yields CDR1 MGHRA and CDR2 YSYEKL. This CDR3 is 15 amino acids long. V lost 0 bases to trimming and J lost 3 bases, with 12 bases between them. CDR3 in DNA: TGCGCCAGCAGCCAAGATACGAGCGTCTACTACGAGCAGTACTTC. Translated: CASSQDTSVYYEQYF.

This clonotype has just one count. This sequence joins TRBV6-5 and TRBJ2-7; 8 bases match TRBD2. The CDR3 loop spans 15 amino acids. The junction had 8 bases not matched to a gene; V was cut back by 4 bases and J by 3 bases. Germline CDR1 and CDR2: MNHEY and SVGAGI. CDR3 loop: CASSSSESGSYEQYF. For the CDR3, the DNA is TGTGCCAGCAGTTCCTCGGAAAGCGGGAGCTACGAGCAGTACTTC.

The sample holds a few counts of this clonotype. Here the CDR3 reads CSARGTSGSSYNEQFF. The CDR3 DNA follows: TGCAGTGCTAGGGGGACTAGCGGGAGCTCCTACAATGAGCAGTTCTTC. This chain joins TRBV20-1 and TRBJ2-1; 14 nucleotides line up with TRBD2. V was clipped by 3 bases and J by 0 bases; unmatched bases: 1. This CDR3 is 16 amino acids long. Germline loops: CDR1 DFQATT, CDR2 SNEGSKA (reference sequence).

This clonotype was counted at least ten times. The J gene is TRBJ2-1, the V gene TRBV29-1, with D possibly matching TRBD1 (5 bases). Germline V gives CDR1 SQVTM, CDR2 ANQGSEA. V was shortened by 4 bases and J by 8 bases, with 12 bases between the two germline ends. The CDR3 length is 12 residues. Here the CDR3 reads CSVVEGAYEQFF. Written as DNA, the CDR3 is TGCAGCGTTGTGGAAGGGGCTTATGAGCAGTTCTTC.

This clonotype has only a few counts. The V call is TRBV5-6, the J call TRBJ1-1; possible D gene TRBD1, 5 bases. CDR1 SGHDT and CDR2 YYEEEE come from the germline V gene. The V end was cut by 0 bases, the J end by 1 base, with 7 bases between. The CDR3 sequence is 14 residues long. DNA of the CDR3: TGTGCCAGCAGCTTGGGGGGCCCGAACACTGAAGCTTTCTTT. Its translation is CASSLGGPNTEAFF.

There are a few counts of this clonotype. This chain joins TRBV7-9 and TRBJ2-5; 9 nucleotides align to TRBD2. Per the germline V gene, CDR1 is SEHNR and CDR2 is FQNEAQ (reference sequence). With V trimmed by 1 base and J by 3 bases, 3 bases remained unmatched. The CDR3 is 15 residues long. CDR3 nucleotide sequence: TGTGCCAGCAGCTTAGTAGCGGGAGCTAAAGAGACCCAGTACTTC. Its translation: CASSLVAGAKETQYF. Looking up the rest from reference TRBV7-9 and TRBJ2-5 gives the full variable domain: DTGVSQNPRHKITKRGQNVTFRCDPISEHNRLYWYRQTLGQGPEFLTYFQNEAQLEKSRLLSDRFSAERPKGSFSTLEIQRTEQGDSAMYLCASSLVAGAKETQYFGPGTRLLVL.

The chain has TRBV3-1 and TRBJ2-1; 12 nucleotides agree with TRBD2. This CDR3 spans 15 amino acids. V lost 4 bases to trimming and J lost 8 bases; unmatched junction nucleotides: 6. CDR1 LGHDT and CDR2 YNNKEL come from the germline V gene (reference sequence). CDR3 protein: CASSPEGLAGDEQFF. DNA for the CDR3: TGTGCCAGCAGCCCGGAGGGACTAGCGGGCGATGAGCAGTTCTTC.

A few counts support this clonotype. This sequence joins TRBV4-1 and TRBJ2-1, with TRBD1 matching over 9 bases. This CDR3 has 16 amino acids. V shed 4 bases, J shed 9 bases, and the junction held 13 bases outside the gene matches. CDR1 is MGHRA, CDR2 YSYEKL, per germline. The CDR3 sequence is CASSLPPGQGVSEQFF. The CDR3 coding sequence is TGCGCCAGCAGCCTTCCCCCGGGACAGGGTGTAAGTGAGCAGTTCTTC.

The chain uses TRBV4-1 and TRBJ1-1; TRBD1 might be the D (6 bases). The germline V and J ends were trimmed by 0 bases and 4 bases, with 15 bases remaining between them. In germline, CDR1 is MGHRA, CDR2 YSYEKL. This CDR3 spans 16 amino acids. CDR3 sequence reads: CASSQDGQGHGTEAFF. CDR3 in DNA: TGCGCCAGCAGCCAAGATGGGCAGGGACATGGCACTGAAGCTTTCTTT.

This clonotype was detected ten times or more. The rearrangement links TRBV20-1 to TRBJ1-4; D not certain. The V end lost 1 base, the J end lost 0 bases, and 6 bases lay between the germline ends. Germline CDR1 DFQATT, CDR2 SNEGSKA (reference sequence). The CDR3 runs to 14 residues. The CDR3 spells CSARVAATNEKLFF. CDR3 bases: TGCAGTGCTAGAGTTGCTGCAACTAATGAAAAACTGTTTTTT.

There are a few counts of this clonotype. The rearrangement uses TRBV29-1 and TRBJ2-1, with 11 nucleotides matching TRBD2. CDR1 is SQVTM and CDR2 is ANQGSEA in the germline V gene. V shed 5 bases, J shed 4 bases, and the junction held 7 bases outside the gene matches. There are 15 residues in the CDR3. This CDR3 is CSVKAGLAEYNEQFF. The CDR3 nucleotides read TGCAGCGTTAAAGCGGGACTAGCGGAATACAATGAGCAGTTCTTC.